The 17 T cell receptor beta chains below come from one sample, sequenced in a study of blood T cell repertoires in COVID-19. The protocol was immunoSEQ multiplex PCR, while the TCRdb copy is restricted to in-frame clones and leaves out a portion. The profile covers around 160,000 clones, with approximately 86% appearing a single time and about 8.2% taken by the ten largest. What was sequenced was peripheral blood. These receptors were collected from a man aged 60 to 69 with acute or convalescent COVID-19.

The V and J genes are TRBV19 and TRBJ2-1; TRBD2 aligns across 8 bases. V shed 6 bases and J 5 bases; nucleotides not matched to a gene: 12. This CDR3 region has 16 residues. Germline assignment: CDR1 LNHDA and CDR2 SQIVND (reference sequence). In nucleotides, the CDR3 is TGTGCCAGTAGCCCCCGAGGGAGCGGGAGCGACAATGAGCAGTTCTTC. Its protein product is CASSPRGSGSDNEQFF.

On this clone itself: Different DNA sequences within this sample yield the same CDR3. The genes are TRBV14 and TRBJ1-2; unclear D gene. Trimming took 3 bases from V and 4 from J, leaving 9 bases between them. The CDR3 is 13 residues long. Per the germline V gene, CDR1 is SGHDN and CDR2 is FVKESK. In DNA, the CDR3 is TGTGCCAGCAGCCATGGGCCTTCCTATGGCTACACCTTC. Translated, it gives CASSHGPSYGYTF.

The chain combines TRBV11-3 with TRBJ2-3; TRBD1 agrees at 7 bases. The CDR3 is 16 residues long. Per germline, CDR1 SGHNT and CDR2 YENEEA. V was pared by 4 bases and J by 6 bases, with 13 bases of the junction left unmatched. The CDR3 is CASSSAGGTERDTQYF. The CDR3 DNA reads as TGTGCCAGCAGCTCCGCCGGTGGGACAGAGAGGGATACGCAGTATTTT.

The chain is built from TRBV16 and TRBJ1-2, with 8 bases that match TRBD1. Germline-derived CDR1 and CDR2 are KGHSY and FQNENV. This CDR3 has 15 amino acids. The ends lost 4 bases at V and 3 bases at J; junction bases unmatched: 7. CDR3 DNA: TGTGCCAGCAGCCTCCTCGGACAGGGCGACTATGGCTACACCTTC. As protein: CASSLLGQGDYGYTF.

This sequence joins TRBV25-1 and TRBJ2-3, with D possibly matching TRBD1 (5 bases). The CDR3 loop spans 14 amino acids. Germline V lookup: CDR1 MGHDK, CDR2 SYGVNS. The V end lost 5 bases, the J end lost 4 bases, and 13 bases lay between the germline ends. In nucleotides, the CDR3 is TGTGCCAGCAGTCCCGGAAGGGGCCCAGATACGCAGTATTTT. Translating it yields CASSPGRGPDTQYF.

This chain joins TRBV18 and TRBJ1-1; tentatively, D is TRBD1 (6 bases). The germline V gene encodes CDR1 KGHSH and CDR2 LQKENI. V dropped 3 bases and J dropped 6 bases, with 11 bases sitting between them. This CDR3 has 13 amino acids. The CDR3 sequence: CASSPGTPPEAFF. The CDR3 nucleotides are TGTGCCAGCTCACCCGGGACACCCCCTGAAGCTTTCTTT.

J is TRBJ2-3 and V is TRBV7-9; D is uncertain. The CDR3 runs 14 residues. In germline, CDR1 is SEHNR, CDR2 FQNEAQ (reference sequence). V was cut by 0 bases and J by 2 bases, with 6 bases left in between. DNA of the CDR3: TGTGCCAGCAGCTTAGCGCGAGACACAGATACGCAGTATTTT. This gives the protein CASSLARDTDTQYF.

The rearrangement joins TRBV2 to TRBJ2-7, with TRBD2 identical over 10 bases. This CDR3 has 14 residues. Looked up from germline, CDR1 is SNHLY and CDR2 is FYNNEI. The junction had 6 bases not matched to a gene; V was cut back by 7 bases and J by 3 bases. The CDR3 reads CASTYRTSGYEQYF. DNA of the CDR3: TGTGCCAGCACCTACCGGACTAGCGGCTACGAGCAGTACTTC.

The V gene is TRBV2, the J gene TRBJ1-6; TRBD1 aligns across 9 bases. CDR1 and CDR2 (germline): SNHLY, FYNNEI. V shed 8 bases and J 10 bases; nucleotides not matched to a gene: 9. The CDR3 loop spans 14 amino acids. In nucleotides, the CDR3 is TGTGCCAGCCGGGGGGGACAGGGAGGATCACCCCTCCACTTT. Translation: CASRGGQGGSPLHF. Looking up the rest from reference TRBV2 and TRBJ1-6 gives the full variable domain: EPEVTQTPSHQVTQMGQEVILRCVPISNHLYFYWYRQILGQKVEFLVSFYNNEISEKSEIFDDQFSVERPDGSNFTLKIRSTKLEDSAMYFCASRGGQGGSPLHFGNGTRLTVT.

This chain joins TRBV5-4 and TRBJ2-3; TRBD1 agrees at 9 bases. J lost 4 bases, V lost 4 bases, and 7 bases had no gene match. CDR1 SGHNT and CDR2 YYREEE come from the germline V gene (reference sequence). The CDR3 runs to 15 residues. The CDR3 bases are TGTGCCAGCAGCCTAGGACAGGGGAGGGCAGATACGCAGTATTTT. Its translation: CASSLGQGRADTQYF. Full variable domain (rest looked up from reference TRBV5-4 and TRBJ2-3): ETGVTQSPTHLIKTRGQQVTLRCSSQSGHNTVSWYQQALGQGPQFIFQYYREEENGRGNFPPRFSGLQFPNYSSELNVNALELDDSALYLCASSLGQGRADTQYFGPGTRLTVL.

The chain recombines TRBV6-2 or TRBV6-3 with TRBJ1-5; D gene unclear. Trimming shortened V by 6 bases and J by 4 bases, and 13 bases separated the two germline ends. Germline CDR1 MNHEY, CDR2 SVGEGT. The CDR3 consists of 14 residues. CDR3 in DNA: TGTGCCAGCAGCCGAACGTCGGGAAATCAGCCCCAGCATTTT. Residues: CASSRTSGNQPQHF.

The gene calls are TRBV2 and TRBJ2-1, with D possibly being TRBD1 (6 bases). The CDR3 has 13 residues. Per germline, CDR1 SNHLY and CDR2 FYNNEI. V was pared by 8 bases and J by 3 bases, with 11 bases between. CDR3 residues: CASRLGGYNEQFF. CDR3 nucleotides: TGTGCCAGCCGGCTAGGGGGCTACAATGAGCAGTTCTTC.

In its sample, this clone was seen a few times. The chain carries TRBV7-3 and TRBJ2-3; the D gene is possibly TRBD2 (6 bases). The CDR3 contains 15 residues. Looked up from germline, CDR1 is SGHTA and CDR2 is FQGTGA. V shed 2 bases and J shed 2 bases, with 11 bases lying between them. The CDR3 coding sequence is TGTGCCAGCAGCTTACTGGGGACTTACACAGATACGCAGTATTTT. Its translation is CASSLLGTYTDTQYF.

This clone was seen just once. The chain employs TRBV6-5 and TRBJ2-5, with TRBD1 matching over 9 bases. Germline loops: CDR1 MNHEY, CDR2 SVGAGI. V gave up 9 bases and J gave up 4 bases; unmatched junction bases: 6. The CDR3 is made up of 13 amino acids. The CDR3 loop is CASGQGRLETQYF. CDR3 bases: TGTGCCAGTGGACAGGGGCGGTTAGAGACCCAGTACTTC.

The rearrangement joins TRBV30 to TRBJ1-4; D gene uncertain. The CDR3 runs 13 residues. Germline V gene sequence: CDR1 GTSNPN, CDR2 SVGIG (reference sequence). V lost 3 bases and J lost 3, with 8 bases in between. For the CDR3, the DNA is TGTGCCTGGAGCCGGGGTTCTAATGAAAAACTGTTTTTT. Amino acid sequence: CAWSRGSNEKLFF.

The genes are TRBV3-1 (or the pseudogene TRBV3-2) and TRBJ1-4; D gene ambiguous. The germline CDR1 and CDR2 sequences are LGHDT and YNNKEL (reference sequence). The CDR3 covers 15 residues. The V gene lost 3 bases and the J gene lost 2 bases, with 10 bases spanning the gap. CDR3 sequence (DNA): TGTGCCAGCAGCCACAAGACACCGACTAATGAAAAACTGTTTTTT. Translation gives CASSHKTPTNEKLFF.

In DNA, the CDR3 is TGTGCCAGCAGTTTAACCAGAAATGAGCAGTTCTTC. It encodes CASSLTRNEQFF. The chain joins TRBV12-3 or TRBV12-4 to TRBJ2-1, with unresolved D. The CDR3 length is 12 residues. Trimming removed 2 bases from V and 7 bases from J, with 6 bases in between.